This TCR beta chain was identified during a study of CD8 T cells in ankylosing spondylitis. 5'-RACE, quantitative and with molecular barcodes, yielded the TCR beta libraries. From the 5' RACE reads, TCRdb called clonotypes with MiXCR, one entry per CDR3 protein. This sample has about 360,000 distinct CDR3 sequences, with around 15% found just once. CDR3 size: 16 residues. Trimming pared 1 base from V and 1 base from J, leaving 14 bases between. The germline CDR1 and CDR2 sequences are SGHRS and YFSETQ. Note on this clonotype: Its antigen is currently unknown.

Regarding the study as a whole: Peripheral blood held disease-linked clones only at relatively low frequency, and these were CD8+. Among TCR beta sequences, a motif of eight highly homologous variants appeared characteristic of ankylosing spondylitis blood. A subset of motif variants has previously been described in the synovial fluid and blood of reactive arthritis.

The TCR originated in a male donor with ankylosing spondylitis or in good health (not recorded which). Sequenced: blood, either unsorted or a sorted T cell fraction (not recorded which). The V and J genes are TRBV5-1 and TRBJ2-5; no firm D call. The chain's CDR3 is CASSLFVGSPQETQYF. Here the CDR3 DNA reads TGCGCCAGCAGCTTGTTCGTGGGTTCACCCCAAGAGACCCAGTACTTC.